This T cell receptor beta chain derives from a study of human versus mouse CDR3 diversity and MHC coevolution. Cells were CD45RO-negative CD62L-positive naive CD4 T cells sorted from PBMCs. V gave up 6 bases and J gave up 5 bases, with 16 bases separating them. The V gene's germline CDR1 is MNHEY and CDR2 SMNVEV (reference sequence). The CDR3 has 14 amino acids. Generated by immunoSEQ multiplex PCR, the TCRdb table keeps only in-frame clones and is missing some. The table records about 81,000 clones, around 93% of them present only once. The chain links TRBV27 to TRBJ1-1; D may be TRBD1 (6 bases). This clonotype was sampled from a person aged 30-69 years in good health. Specimen: naive CD4+ T cells from blood. Subset noted: CD45RO-negative CD62L-positive naive CD4 T cells. The CDR3: CASSPRGAQTEAFF. The CDR3 coding sequence is TGTGCCAGCAGCCCCCGGGGGGCGCAAACTGAAGCTTTCTTT.